Following are 20 T cell receptor beta chains from one sample sequenced in a study of radiation and T cells in renal cell carcinoma. This table comes from immunoSEQ multiplex PCR, and its TCRdb copy is limited to in-frame clones, with some not included. The sample includes 95,000 or so clones, 86% of them seen just once. Stated time point: baseline pretreatment blood. Stated treatment: 15 Gy SBRT to primary tumor, nephrectomy 4 weeks later. Sample: blood, taken from a patient whose treatment included radiotherapy and nephrectomy. The origin of the receptors is a middle-aged man with renal cell carcinoma.

CDR3 in DNA: TGTGCCAGCAGCCAGGGACAGGGGGGCACTGAAGCTTTCTTT. It is translated as CASSQGQGGTEAFF. The chain couples TRBV7-3 to TRBJ1-1; 11 bases are shared with TRBD1. Germline V gives CDR1 SGHTA, CDR2 FQGTGA. The V and J ends lost 5 bases and 4 bases, in that order; junction bases with no gene match: 3. The CDR3 sequence is 14 residues long.

The chain is built from TRBV6-1 and TRBJ2-1, with D possibly being TRBD1 (6 bases). CDR1 is MNHNS and CDR2 is SASEGT in the germline V gene. Between the trimmed V and J ends, which lost 2 bases and 9 bases, there was a span of 17 bases. This CDR3 is built from 15 residues. CDR3 coding DNA: TGTGCCAGCAGTGAACTGGGCCTACAGGGTCCTGAGCAGTTCTTC. Residues: CASSELGLQGPEQFF.

The genes are TRBV6-6 and TRBJ2-7, with TRBD2 matching over 7 bases. CDR1 is MNHNY, CDR2 SVGAGI, per germline (reference sequence). The CDR3 covers 16 residues. J was trimmed by 6 bases and V by 0 bases; bases with no gene match: 11. The CDR3 DNA reads as TGTGCCAGCAGTTACTCGCCCGATGGGGGGGTTGGCGAGCAGTACTTC. Encoded protein: CASSYSPDGGVGEQYF.

The chain has TRBV9 and TRBJ1-1; maybe TRBD1 (6 bases). This CDR3 contains 15 residues. The germline V gene has CDR1 SGDLS and CDR2 YYNGEE. Between the trimmed V and J ends, which lost 2 bases and 4 bases, there was a span of 15 bases. The CDR3 nucleotides read TGTGCCAGCAGCGTCCAAACAGGGATGGTCACTGAAGCTTTCTTT. Translation: CASSVQTGMVTEAFF.

The chain couples TRBV4-2 to TRBJ1-1; no firm D call. The CDR3 totals 13 residues. CDR1 LGHNA and CDR2 YNFKEQ come from the germline V gene. Trimming took 1 base from V and 0 from J, leaving 3 bases between them. For the CDR3, the DNA is TGTGCCAGCAGCCAAGTGATGAACACTGAAGCTTTCTTT. Translation gives CASSQVMNTEAFF.

This sequence joins TRBV27 and TRBJ1-1, with TRBD1 matching over 7 bases. The germline gives CDR1 MNHEY, CDR2 SMNVEV (reference sequence). The J segment lost 4 bases and the V segment lost 6 bases, leaving 11 bases of the junction unmatched. The CDR3 is 15 residues long. CDR3 bases: TGTGCCAGCAGCCGGACGACAGGGACTCTCACTGAAGCTTTCTTT. This gives the protein CASSRTTGTLTEAFF.

The gene calls are TRBV28 and TRBJ2-7, with D maybe TRBD2 (5 bases). CDR1 and CDR2 (germline): MDHEN, SYDVKM. The CDR3 runs 15 residues. V gave up 6 bases and J gave up 2 bases, with 17 bases separating them. As DNA, the CDR3 is TGTGCCAGCAGCCTAGGACTGGCTACCACCTACGAGCAGTACTTC. It is translated as CASSLGLATTYEQYF.

This rearrangement joins TRBV5-1 to TRBJ1-1; D gene uncertain. V lost 2 bases to trimming and J lost 3 bases, with 11 bases between them. The CDR3 length is 14 residues. Germline values: CDR1 SGHRS, CDR2 YFSETQ. CDR3 loop: CASSFKADDTEAFF. The CDR3 DNA follows: TGCGCCAGCAGCTTTAAGGCGGACGACACTGAAGCTTTCTTT.

V and J are TRBV5-1 and TRBJ2-2; D is perhaps TRBD2 (5 bases). The CDR3 runs 16 residues. The V gene's germline CDR1 is SGHRS and CDR2 YFSETQ. V was cut by 0 bases and J by 1 base, with 10 bases left in between. CDR3 sequence: CASSLENGKNTGELFF. The CDR3 nucleotides are TGCGCCAGCAGCTTGGAGAACGGGAAGAACACCGGGGAGCTGTTTTTT.

V gene TRBV27 combines with J gene TRBJ1-1; D not resolved. The CDR3 sequence is 14 residues long. Deletions cut 3 bases from V and 8 bases from J, with 16 bases between. Germline assignment: CDR1 MNHEY and CDR2 SMNVEV (reference sequence). For the CDR3, the DNA is TGTGCCAGCAGTTTCTTCGGAGAAGGTGGGGAAGCTTTCTTT. This codes for CASSFFGEGGEAFF.

This rearrangement joins TRBV6-5 to TRBJ1-1; TRBD1 matches 8 bases. J was trimmed by 5 bases and V by 8 bases; bases with no gene match: 4. There are 12 residues in the CDR3. The germline V gene has CDR1 MNHEY and CDR2 SVGAGI. CDR3 DNA: TGTGCCAGCGCAGGGGGCGGGACTGAAGCTTTCTTT. The encoded protein is CASAGGGTEAFF.

This chain uses TRBV6-4 with TRBJ2-3, with 8 nucleotides matching TRBD2. CDR3 length: 14 amino acids. Germline values: CDR1 MRHNA, CDR2 SNTAGT. V lost 4 bases to trimming and J lost 1 base; unmatched junction nucleotides: 1. CDR3 bases: TGTGCCAGCAGTGGAGCGGGGGGCACAGATACGCAGTATTTT. Amino acids: CASSGAGGTDTQYF.

This clone was recorded once. V is TRBV7-9 and J is TRBJ2-2; D is unresolved. Per germline, CDR1 SEHNR and CDR2 FQNEAQ (reference sequence). The CDR3 has 12 amino acids. V gave up 6 bases and J gave up 5 bases, with 7 bases separating them. The DNA of the CDR3 is TGTGCCAGCAGTGGCAGGACCGGGGAGCTGTTTTTT. This translates into CASSGRTGELFF.

This chain connects TRBV7-9 to TRBJ1-4, with D possibly being TRBD1 (5 bases). V shed 6 bases and J shed 8 bases, with 16 bases lying between them. Looked up from germline, CDR1 is SEHNR and CDR2 is FQNEAQ (reference sequence). The CDR3 runs 14 residues. This chain's CDR3 is CASRSDSPQEKLFF. The CDR3 region has the DNA TGTGCCAGCAGGTCAGACAGCCCGCAGGAAAAACTGTTTTTT.

The chain is built from TRBV5-4 and TRBJ2-7, with 7 bases identical to TRBD1. Germline loops: CDR1 SGHNT, CDR2 YYREEE (reference sequence). The V gene end was trimmed by 2 bases and the J gene end by 0 bases; junction bases not matched to a gene: 5. This CDR3 is built from 15 residues. DNA of the CDR3: TGTGCCAGCAGCTTTGGGGACAGAACCTCCTACGAGCAGTACTTC. Its protein is CASSFGDRTSYEQYF.

This sequence joins TRBV7-9 and TRBJ2-7; unclear D gene. CDR1 is SEHNR, CDR2 FQNEAQ, per germline (reference sequence). V dropped 1 base and J dropped 3 bases, with 16 bases sitting between them. The CDR3 sequence is 16 residues long. The CDR3 reads CASSLGETTRNYEQYF. Written as DNA, the CDR3 is TGTGCCAGCAGCTTAGGAGAAACCACGCGGAACTACGAGCAGTACTTC.

As DNA, the CDR3 is TGTGCCAGCGTGACTCCTCTCACCTACGAGCAGTACTTC. Translating gives CASVTPLTYEQYF. This chain uses TRBV2 with TRBJ2-7; D not resolved. Trimming took off 8 bases at V and 2 bases at J, with 13 bases between the two ends. The CDR3 is 13 amino acids. Germline lookup yields CDR1 SNHLY and CDR2 FYNNEI.

The chain combines TRBV6-1 with TRBJ2-1; tentatively, D is TRBD1 or TRBD2 (5 bases each). This CDR3 is 12 amino acids long. Looked up from germline, CDR1 is MNHNS and CDR2 is SASEGT. Trimming pared 7 bases from V and 10 bases from J, leaving 14 bases between. CDR3 nucleotide sequence: TGTGCCAGCAACCGGGACCCCTTCGAGCAGTTCTTC. Its protein is CASNRDPFEQFF.

The chain couples TRBV2 to TRBJ2-5; 12 nucleotides line up with TRBD2. The length of the CDR3 is 17 residues. The germline V gene has CDR1 SNHLY and CDR2 FYNNEI. Trimming took 6 bases from V and 1 from J; bases not matched to a gene: 9. CDR3 sequence: CASRQTSGGSAQETQYF. The CDR3 coding sequence is TGTGCCAGCAGACAGACTAGCGGGGGTTCCGCCCAAGAGACCCAGTACTTC.

The V gene is TRBV2, the J gene TRBJ2-7; 7 bases line up with TRBD1. The CDR3 runs to 13 residues. V shed 6 bases and J 5 bases; nucleotides not matched to a gene: 7. Germline loops: CDR1 SNHLY, CDR2 FYNNEI. The DNA of the CDR3 is TGTGCCAGCAGGTTGACAGGGACCCACGAGCAGTACTTC. Translating gives CASRLTGTHEQYF.